This entry lists 2 T cell receptor beta chains sequenced from one sample in a study of T cell responses to AZD1222 COVID-19 vaccine. The repertoire was sequenced with immunoSEQ multiplex PCR; TCRdb's copy has only in-frame clones and lacks some. The sample contains about 120,000 clones, roughly 87% of which appear only once. The sequencing used peripheral blood, collected 28 days after the second AZD1222 dose. The receptor source for this set is an adult who received the AZD1222 COVID-19 vaccine.

The V and J genes are TRBV19 and TRBJ1-1; tentative D call: TRBD1 (6 bases). This CDR3 spans 16 amino acids. Germline-derived CDR1 and CDR2 are LNHDA and SQIVND (reference sequence). V lost 3 bases and J 5 bases, leaving 19 bases between the germline ends. Here the CDR3 reads CASSIIYFKGGTEAFF. As DNA, the CDR3 is TGTGCCAGTAGTATCATATATTTTAAGGGGGGGACTGAAGCTTTCTTT.

CDR3 coding DNA: TGCAGCATGGCAAGGAGTGGAGAGACCCAGTACTTC. Translated: CSMARSGETQYF. The chain is built from TRBV29-1 and TRBJ2-5; D ambiguous. This CDR3 is built from 12 residues. Germline CDR1 is SQVTM and CDR2 is ANQGSEA. Trimming stripped 8 bases from V and 4 bases from J, with 14 bases between.